This T cell receptor beta chain was identified during a study of T cell changes during pregnancy in multiple sclerosis. Only in-frame clones appear in the TCRdb table, and some are missing; sequencing was by immunoSEQ multiplex PCR. The sample lists 100,000 or so clones, approximately 95% occurring once. This CDR3 has 15 residues. The germline CDR1 and CDR2 sequences are MNHNY and SVGAGI (reference sequence). J lost 6 bases, V lost 4 bases, and 6 bases had no gene match. This clonotype originated in a female donor in good health, enrolled as a control in a pregnancy study. Here the sequenced sample was peripheral blood, taken after pregnancy. The chain has TRBV6-6 and TRBJ2-1; 10 nucleotides agree with TRBD1. The CDR3 nucleotides are TGTGCCAGCAGTTCCATGACAGGGGGCGTCAATGAGCAGTTCTTC. It yields the protein CASSSMTGGVNEQFF.